This T cell receptor beta chain was recorded in a study of CD8+CD57+ T cells in acquired aplastic anemia. In its sample, this clonotype was seen many times. Germline values: CDR1 LNHDA, CDR2 SQIVND (reference sequence). Deletions cut 3 bases from V and 6 bases from J, with 15 bases between. The CDR3 has 14 amino acids. Patients sequenced had flow cytometry evidence of CD8+CD57+ cell expansion. CDR3 and TCR beta VDJ profiling relied on genomic DNA as the template. MiXCR, run by TCRdb on the reads, gives a single entry per CDR3 protein. This table has around 180,000 distinct CDR3 sequences, 45% to 60% appearing once.

Sequencing was performed on sorted CD4+, CD8+, or CD8+CD57+ T cells (not recorded which) from PBMCs. The chain recombines TRBV19 with TRBJ2-7; D might be TRBD2 (7 bases). The receptor's source is a human donor with aplastic anemia. The CDR3 nucleotides read TGTGCCAGTAGTATGTTGGGAGGGGGGGCCGAGCAGTACTTC. Protein product: CASSMLGGGAEQYF.